This TCR beta chain comes out of a study of graft-versus-host responses after intestinal transplantation (dated by TCRdb to the early 2020s). Some background on the complete study: Recipients received multivisceral, liver-intestinal, or isolated intestinal transplants. Rather than being sequenced by the commercial service, samples from a few later patients were sequenced in-house on an Illumina MiSeq and processed with MiXCR. After intestinal transplantation, graft-versus-host and host-versus-graft alloreactive T cell clones were followed in the graft, circulation and bone marrow using bulk TCR-beta CDR3 sequencing. All recipients received anti-thymocyte globulin induction followed by maintenance tacrolimus and steroids for three to four years. A peak of at least 4% donor T cells among recipient peripheral blood mononuclear cells was the definition used for donor T cell macrochimerism. Of the roughly 25 intestinal transplant recipients enrolled in the cohort, one of whom was a retransplant, a few patients without pretransplant specimens were excluded. To identify alloreactive clones, pre-transplant mixed lymphocyte reaction products were sequenced and compared with unstimulated pre-transplant donor and recipient T cells. What the authors observed across the whole study: Peak levels of circulating GvH clones were associated with declines in HvG clones early after transplant. The relatively low number and heterogeneity of intestinal transplant patients limited the conclusions. GvH clones turned up in recipient bone marrow, with some appearing earlier in ileal mucosa or blood, a pattern consistent with an intestinal mucosal origin. High GvH to HvG T cell clonal ratios were observed in the allografts of patients with donor T cell macrochimerism.

V and J are trimmed by 4 bases and 3 bases, and the gene matches miss 2 bases of the junction. The CDR3 measures 13 amino acids from cysteine to phenylalanine. CDR3 DNA only is kept here, 39 bases in frame from base 1. From the germline V gene, CDR1 is SGHVS and CDR2 is FQNEAQ. The time point label here, explained by the study, means: cells obtained before transplantation from donor or recipient. CD3+CD4+ and CD3+CD8+ populations were FACS-sorted from unstimulated pre-transplant donor and recipient cells taken from spleen or lymph nodes. Comment on this clone: The clone's antigen remains unknown. No per-base quality is available; no much larger clone lies one base away.

Library method: the immunoSEQ multiplex PCR assay. For most patients, genomic DNA was isolated using the Qiagen DNeasy Blood and Tissue Kit and was shipped frozen to Adaptive Biotechnologies for TCR sequencing. For most patients, genomic DNA was subjected to high-throughput TCR-beta CDR3 sequencing by Adaptive Biotechnologies. The study's own analysis went as follows. Adaptive's ImmunoSEQ software supplied the TCR sequencing data for roughly 17 patients, while MiXCR and VDJtools were used to process three other patients. CD4 versus CD8 sorting errors were corrected by removing sequences found in both subsets at a frequency ratio below 5:1. Because the origin of CDR3 nucleotide sequences shared between donor and recipient could not be assigned, those sequences were removed. To be classed as alloreactive, a clone needed at least 2-fold expansion over unstimulated cells and a minimum CFSE-low frequency of 0.002% (template counts) or 0.001% (read counts). Clones were considered mappable if detected in sequenced pre-transplant spleen, lymph node, or MLR CFSE-low populations of the donor or recipient. The cumulative frequency of alloreactive clones was calculated as a percentage of all sequences, weighted by copy number. TCRdb retrieved this table from immuneACCESS and kept in-frame rearrangements only. Not all clones are present; in checked studies, unresolved V genes account for under half, and no reason is known for the remainder. V, J and clone size reflect that table, while D and trimming were determined from the DNA. The sample data list around 110,000 clones, and approximately 90% of these were observed just once. About 0.18% of the sample is held by the ten biggest clonotypes.

The chain was built from TRBV7-8 and TRBJ1-2, and TRBD1 aligns with 7 junction nucleotides. This receptor was obtained from a human donor who received an intestinal transplant. Material: unstimulated CD4+ T cells sorted from spleen or lymph node cells, obtained before intestinal transplant. CDR3 protein: CASSSGQDYGYTF. The DNA is as follows: TGTGCCAGCAGCTCCGGACAGGACTATGGCTACACCTTC.